This T cell receptor (beta chain) was identified during a study of CD8+ T cells in alopecia areata. Study-level background: Patients in the treated group were given tofacitinib by mouth, 5 to 10 mg twice a day.

Extracted from the samples, RNA was reverse transcribed into cDNA to serve as the sequencing template. This table comes from immunoSEQ multiplex PCR, and its TCRdb copy is limited to in-frame clones, with some not included. The data show 200,000 or so clones, around two fifths seen once. Treatment defined: oral pan-JAK inhibitor, 5-10 mg twice daily. Collection of lesional scalp punch biopsies and peripheral blood was performed in alopecia areata patients. As to this clone: Its antigen is unknown.

The germline V and J ends were trimmed by 1 base and 4 bases, with 11 bases remaining between them. The length of the CDR3 is 13 residues. Germline CDR1 reads GTSNPN; CDR2 reads SVGIG (reference sequence). Findings and limits, study-wide: Higher clonality and more expanded CD8+ clones appeared in lesional than normal scalp.

The sample consisted of CD4+ T cells sorted from blood, taken at approximately week 36, from a patient treated with tofacitinib. This chain connects TRBV30 to TRBJ2-7, with D possibly matching TRBD2 (6 bases). The source is a human donor with alopecia areata. The CDR3 sequence is CAWSGLSGYEQYF. Written as DNA, the CDR3 is TGTGCCTGGAGTGGTCTTAGCGGTTACGAGCAGTACTTC.